Listed here is a single T cell receptor beta chain. Rectal tissue came from one to two pinch biopsies taken at colonoscopy. This table comes from immunoSEQ multiplex PCR, and its TCRdb copy is limited to in-frame clones, with some not included. This sample carries 15,000 to 20,000 clones, roughly 74% of them seen once, and the ten largest clones take roughly 3.6%. CDR3 length: 14 residues. The germline gives CDR1 SGDLS, CDR2 YYNGEE. The ends were cut back, 2 bases at V and 2 bases at J, with 11 bases in the middle. This specimen belongs to a study of pediatric ulcerative colitis. The sample was gut tissue. The V call is TRBV9, the J call TRBJ2-7; D uncertain. This TCR was recovered from a girl aged 5-17 years with moderate ulcerative colitis. The DNA of the CDR3 is TGTGCCAGCAGCGTCGACCCAACCACCTACGAGCAGTACTTC. It yields the protein CASSVDPTTYEQYF.